Listed below are T cell receptor beta chains from one sample, sequenced in a study of blood T cell repertoires in COVID-19. Profiled with immunoSEQ multiplex PCR; TCRdb holds only in-frame clones, not every one. The sample includes over 200,000 clones, 87% of them seen just once. Sample: PBMCs or T cells enriched from blood (not recorded which). The receptor set was obtained from a man aged 18 to 30 with acute COVID-19. CDR3s include the opening cysteine and the closing phenylalanine or tryptophan. D genes are given only for firm matches. Only some rows state a clone size, as once, few, many or a class for expanded clones.

d_gene: TRBD2; j_gene: TRBJ2-1; v_gene: TRBV9; abundance: .; CDR3nt: TGTGCCAGCAGCGCTGGGGCTAGCGGGAGCAATGAGCAGTTCTTC; CDR3aa: CASSAGASGSNEQFF
d_gene: .; j_gene: TRBJ2-4; v_gene: TRBV13; abundance: .; CDR3nt: TGTGCCAGCAGCAATCGGACATCGAAGGGAAACATTCAGTACTTC; CDR3aa: CASSNRTSKGNIQYF
d_gene: TRBD2; j_gene: TRBJ2-7; v_gene: TRBV6-5; abundance: .; CDR3nt: TGTGCCAGCAGTCCCGGGACTAGCAGGCAGTACTTC; CDR3aa: CASSPGTSRQYF
d_gene: .; j_gene: TRBJ2-3; v_gene: TRBV11-3; abundance: .; CDR3nt: TGTGCCAGCAGCCCTCGGGGGACTGCCACAGATACGCAGTATTTT; CDR3aa: CASSPRGTATDTQYF
d_gene: .; j_gene: TRBJ1-3; v_gene: TRBV4-1; abundance: .; CDR3nt: TGCGCCAGCAGCCCGAGAGGAGGGTTTGGAAACACCATATATTTT; CDR3aa: CASSPRGGFGNTIYF
d_gene: .; j_gene: TRBJ2-1; v_gene: TRBV10-3; abundance: .; CDR3nt: TGTGCCATCAGTGGTGACAGAGGGAGGGGGAGTATGTACAATGAGCAGTTCTTC; CDR3aa: CAISGDRGRGSMYNEQFF
d_gene: .; j_gene: TRBJ2-7; v_gene: TRBV21-1; abundance: .; CDR3nt: TGTGCCAGCAGCAAGCTTAGCGGGAGATCCTACGAGCAGTACTTC; CDR3aa: CASSKLSGRSYEQYF
d_gene: .; j_gene: TRBJ1-3; v_gene: TRBV28; abundance: .; CDR3nt: TGTGCCAGCACCCAGGACGGGAGCTCTGGAAACACCATATATTTT; CDR3aa: CASTQDGSSGNTIYF
d_gene: TRBD1; j_gene: TRBJ2-3; v_gene: TRBV4-1; abundance: .; CDR3nt: TGCGCCAGCAGCCCGTGGGGACAGGAAATTACAGATACGCAGTATTTT; CDR3aa: CASSPWGQEITDTQYF
d_gene: .; j_gene: TRBJ1-6; v_gene: TRBV12-2; abundance: few; CDR3nt: TGTGCAAGTCGCTTACAATATAATTCACCCCTCCACTTT; CDR3aa: CASRLQYNSPLHF
d_gene: .; j_gene: TRBJ2-3; v_gene: TRBV19; abundance: .; CDR3nt: TGTGCCAGTAGACAGGGACCTTCAGTCAGGGATACGCAGTATTTT; CDR3aa: CASRQGPSVRDTQYF
d_gene: TRBD1; j_gene: TRBJ1-2; v_gene: TRBV6-1; abundance: once; CDR3nt: TGTGCCAGCAGTGAAACATCGACAGGGTCCTATGGCTACACCTTC; CDR3aa: CASSETSTGSYGYTF
d_gene: TRBD2; j_gene: TRBJ2-7; v_gene: TRBV7-2; abundance: .; CDR3nt: TGTGCCAGCGGACGGACTAGCGGGAACTACGAGCAGTACTTC; CDR3aa: CASGRTSGNYEQYF
d_gene: .; j_gene: TRBJ2-7; v_gene: TRBV29-1; abundance: .; CDR3nt: TGCAGCGCTACACCCAGGGGGGAACCTTACGAGCAGTACTTC; CDR3aa: CSATPRGEPYEQYF
d_gene: TRBD2; j_gene: TRBJ2-7; v_gene: TRBV30; abundance: .; CDR3nt: TGTGCCTGGAGGCTAGCGGGAGGAAAGATTGACGAGCAGTACTTC; CDR3aa: CAWRLAGGKIDEQYF
d_gene: TRBD1; j_gene: TRBJ1-6; v_gene: TRBV9; abundance: .; CDR3nt: TGTGCCAGCAGCGGATCCGGGACAGATAATTCACCCCTCCACTTT; CDR3aa: CASSGSGTDNSPLHF
d_gene: .; j_gene: TRBJ1-2; v_gene: TRBV5-1; abundance: .; CDR3nt: TGCGCCAGCAGCCTGGACAGACCGACTAACTATGGCTACACCTTC; CDR3aa: CASSLDRPTNYGYTF
d_gene: .; j_gene: TRBJ2-5; v_gene: TRBV6-2/TRBV6-3; abundance: .; CDR3nt: TGTGCCAGCAGTTACTCGATAGGAGGGTCCCAAGAGACCCAGTACTTC; CDR3aa: CASSYSIGGSQETQYF
d_gene: TRBD2; j_gene: TRBJ2-2; v_gene: TRBV6-1; abundance: .; CDR3nt: TGTGCCAGCAGTGCGCTCTGGCGGGGGGGGCGGACCGGGGAGCTGTTTTTT; CDR3aa: CASSALWRGGRTGELFF
d_gene: .; j_gene: TRBJ2-6; v_gene: TRBV24-1; abundance: .; CDR3nt: TGTGCCACCAGTGATCCTACGATCTCTGGGGCCAACGTCCTGACTTTC; CDR3aa: CATSDPTISGANVLTF
d_gene: TRBD1; j_gene: TRBJ1-5; v_gene: TRBV30; abundance: once; CDR3nt: TGTGCCTGGTCTGCCACTAAAACGGGACAGCGGTACAATCAGCCCCAGCATTTT; CDR3aa: CAWSATKTGQRYNQPQHF
d_gene: TRBD1; j_gene: TRBJ1-2; v_gene: TRBV28; abundance: once; CDR3nt: TGTGCCAGCAGTGAGGGACAGGTGGGAGGCTACACCTTC; CDR3aa: CASSEGQVGGYTF
d_gene: TRBD1; j_gene: TRBJ1-6; v_gene: TRBV11-3; abundance: .; CDR3nt: TGTGCCAGCAGCTCAGGACAGGGGGACTATAATTCACCCCTCCACTTT; CDR3aa: CASSSGQGDYNSPLHF
d_gene: .; j_gene: TRBJ1-4; v_gene: TRBV28; abundance: .; CDR3nt: TGTGCCAGCAGTTTCAGTGCTAATGAAAAACTGTTTTTT; CDR3aa: CASSFSANEKLFF
d_gene: .; j_gene: TRBJ1-2; v_gene: TRBV9; abundance: .; CDR3nt: TGTGCCAGCAGCGTAAGAGAGGATTTTAACTATGGCTACACCTTC; CDR3aa: CASSVREDFNYGYTF
d_gene: TRBD2; j_gene: TRBJ2-1; v_gene: TRBV7-9; abundance: .; CDR3nt: TGTGCCAGCTCCAGCGGGAGCTATGAGCAGTTCTTC; CDR3aa: CASSSGSYEQFF
d_gene: TRBD2; j_gene: TRBJ2-7; v_gene: TRBV4-3; abundance: once; CDR3nt: TGCGCCAGCAGCCAAGATCGAGATAGCGGGAGGCTTAGGTACTTC; CDR3aa: CASSQDRDSGRLRYF